A few counts support the clone carrying this T cell receptor (beta chain). The germline CDR1 and CDR2 sequences are SGHRS and YFSETQ. CDR3 length: 15 residues. Trimming shortened V by 1 base and J by 3 bases, and 10 bases separated the two germline ends. The sample is drawn from a study of blood T cell repertoires in COVID-19. Assay: immunoSEQ multiplex PCR; the TCRdb copy retains only in-frame clones and omits some. The sample contains 250,000 or so clones, approximately 90% of which appear only once. J is TRBJ2-2 and V is TRBV5-1, with D perhaps TRBD2 (5 bases). The TCR originated in a man aged 40-49 years who had recovered from COVID-19. The sample taken for sequencing was PBMCs or T cells enriched from blood (not recorded which). The CDR3 loop is CASSLLDSYTGELFF. The DNA of the CDR3 is TGCGCCAGCAGCTTGTTGGACTCCTACACCGGGGAGCTGTTTTTT.